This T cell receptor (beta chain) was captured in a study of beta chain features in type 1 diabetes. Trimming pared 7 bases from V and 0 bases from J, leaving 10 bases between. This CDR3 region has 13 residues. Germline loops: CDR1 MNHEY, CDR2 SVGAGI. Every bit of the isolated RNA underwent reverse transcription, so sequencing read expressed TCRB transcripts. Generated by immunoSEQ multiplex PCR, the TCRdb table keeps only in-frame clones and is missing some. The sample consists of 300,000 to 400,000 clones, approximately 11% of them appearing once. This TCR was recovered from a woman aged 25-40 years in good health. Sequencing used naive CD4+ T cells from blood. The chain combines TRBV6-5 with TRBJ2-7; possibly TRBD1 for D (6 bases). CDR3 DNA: TGTGCCAGCAAAAGGGGGAGCTCCTACGAGCAGTACTTC. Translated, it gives CASKRGSSYEQYF.